This TCR beta chain stems from a study of T cells in localized non-small cell lung cancer. Findings and caveats of the study: Longer overall survival accompanied higher blood T cell density. Tumor trailed uninvolved adjacent lung in T cell clonality, which peaked there. It remains possible that heterogeneity exists, since only one tumor region was sequenced.

Details on this clone: Antigen unknown.

The repertoire was sequenced with immunoSEQ multiplex PCR; TCRdb's copy has only in-frame clones and lacks some. The sample has around 29,000 clones, more than 70% seen once; the top ten hold under 15%. CDR3 length equals 14 residues. Trimming removed 7 bases at V and 2 bases at J, with 13 bases between. Germline V CDR1 and CDR2: SNHLY, FYNNEI. Sample: peripheral blood, taken before any cancer treatment. The TCR comes from a female donor over 55 with stage III squamous cell lung carcinoma. V and J are TRBV2 and TRBJ2-3, with TRBD1 as a possible D gene (5 bases). The DNA of the CDR3 is TGTGCCAGCACCTGGACGACAGCCACAGATACGCAGTATTTT. Its translation: CASTWTTATDTQYF.